This is a list of T cell receptor beta chains from one sample in a study of T cell responses to AZD1222 COVID-19 vaccine. The table came from immunoSEQ multiplex PCR; TCRdb's copy has only in-frame clones and leaves some out. The table has tens of thousands of clones, 91% seen once. The sample here was peripheral blood, taken on day 0 of MenACWY control vaccination. The receptors derive from an adult in good health. Each CDR3 is given with its conserved first and last residue. A D gene is named only where the DNA matches it firmly. Size is omitted from some rows. Given values are once, few, many or a class for expanded clones.

d_gene	abundance	j_gene	v_gene	CDR3nt	CDR3aa
.	.	TRBJ1-5	TRBV28	TGTGCCAGCAGTTCCCAGGCTCAGCCCCAGCATTTT	CASSSQAQPQHF
TRBD2	.	TRBJ2-7	TRBV28	TGTGCCAGCAGTACCCCGGGAGGTTCCTACGAGCAGTACTTC	CASSTPGGSYEQYF
.	.	TRBJ1-2	TRBV9	TGTGCCAGCAGCGTAGAGGCCAGGGAGTCTCGCGGCTACACCTTC	CASSVEARESRGYTF
TRBD2	.	TRBJ2-3	TRBV5-1	TGCGCCAGCAGCTTGCTCGGGGGGGTAAGCACAGATACGCAGTATTTT	CASSLLGGVSTDTQYF
.	.	TRBJ1-6	TRBV7-3	TGTGCCAGCAGCTTAACCGGGCAGAGGTCACCCCTCCACTTT	CASSLTGQRSPLHF
.	.	TRBJ2-7	TRBV7-2	TGTGCCAGCAGCCCCTGGACACGGAGGTACGAGCAGTACTTC	CASSPWTRRYEQYF
.	.	TRBJ1-1	TRBV6-5	TGTGCCAGCAGTTACGGGGGAGACGGCACTGAAGCTTTCTTT	CASSYGGDGTEAFF
TRBD1	.	TRBJ1-2	TRBV10-3	TGTGCCATCAAGGACAGGGAACCCGGCTACACCTTC	CAIKDREPGYTF
.	.	TRBJ1-2	TRBV7-2	TGTGCCAGCAGCTTCGGCAGGAACTATGGCTACACCTTC	CASSFGRNYGYTF
.	.	TRBJ2-7	TRBV21-1	TGTGCCAGCAGCAAAGCTGGCGGACAGTCCTATGCCGTATCCTACGAGCAGTACTTC	CASSKAGGQSYAVSYEQYF
.	once	TRBJ2-1	TRBV28	TGTGCCAGCAGCACCCGACCCACAGGGAAGAATGAGCAGTTCTTC	CASSTRPTGKNEQFF
TRBD1	.	TRBJ1-1	TRBV4-3	TGCGCCAGCAGCCAAGATTTAGACAGGGGCATGAACACTGAAGCTTTCTTT	CASSQDLDRGMNTEAFF
.	.	TRBJ2-6	TRBV24-1	TGTGCCACCAGTGACCCCGTTGGAGGTGGGGCCAACGTCCTGACTTTC	CATSDPVGGGANVLTF
.	few	TRBJ2-1	TRBV5-1	TGCGCCAGCAGCCCCAACCCTACAGAGCAGTTCTTC	CASSPNPTEQFF
.	.	TRBJ1-2	TRBV27	TGTGCCAGCAGTCCTCCCCTGCATAGGGGGTCGGGTGGCTACACCTTC	CASSPPLHRGSGGYTF
TRBD2	.	TRBJ2-2	TRBV2	TGTGCCAGCAGACCCGGGACTAGCAGCACCGGGGAGCTGTTTTTT	CASRPGTSSTGELFF
TRBD2	.	TRBJ2-7	TRBV10-3	TGTGCCATCAGGACTAGCGGGAGGTCGCCCTACGAGCAGTACTTC	CAIRTSGRSPYEQYF
.	.	TRBJ1-2	TRBV6-5	TGTGCCAGCAGCCCCGTAGGCTATGGCTACACCTTC	CASSPVGYGYTF
.	.	TRBJ1-2	TRBV12-3/TRBV12-4	TGTGCCAGCAGCCCACGGGACAACTATGGCTACACCTTC	CASSPRDNYGYTF
.	.	TRBJ2-3	TRBV5-6	TGTGCCAGCAGCTCCGGACTAACTAGCACAGATACGCAGTATTTT	CASSSGLTSTDTQYF
TRBD1	.	TRBJ1-2	TRBV7-2	TGTGCCAGCAGCTCATCGACAGGGTATGGCTACACCTTC	CASSSSTGYGYTF
.	.	TRBJ2-7	TRBV11-1	TGTGCCAGCAGCTCCGGGCCAGCTTCGCGAGACTACGAGCAGTACTTC	CASSSGPASRDYEQYF
.	.	TRBJ1-6	TRBV28	TGTGCCAGCAGTTGGGACTCACCCCTCCACTTT	CASSWDSPLHF
.	.	TRBJ1-3	TRBV28	TGTGCCAGCAGGGACTCGGGGGCTTCTGGAAACACCATATATTTT	CASRDSGASGNTIYF
.	.	TRBJ2-3	TRBV24-1	TGTGCCACCAGTGATCAGAATCCAGATACGCAGTATTTT	CATSDQNPDTQYF
.	.	TRBJ2-1	TRBV27	TGTGCCAGCAGTTTAGGCCCTTCTTGGGTGGATAATGAGCAGTTCTTC	CASSLGPSWVDNEQFF
.	.	TRBJ1-6	TRBV14	TGTGCCAGCAGCCGTGGTATTGGGAGAAGGGGTTCACCCCTCCACTTT	CASSRGIGRRGSPLHF
.	.	TRBJ2-5	TRBV4-2	TGTGCCAGCAGCCAAGGGGGGGACTACCAAGAGACCCAGTACTTC	CASSQGGDYQETQYF
.	.	TRBJ2-1	TRBV27	TGTGCCAGCAGTTCCCCGTTGGTGAATGAGCAGTTCTTC	CASSSPLVNEQFF
.	once	TRBJ1-2	TRBV2	TGTGCCAGCACACTAGGGCAGGTTGATGGCTACACCTTC	CASTLGQVDGYTF
TRBD1	.	TRBJ2-3	TRBV7-8	TGTGCCAGCAGCTCCGGGACAGGTAGCACAGATACGCAGTATTTT	CASSSGTGSTDTQYF
TRBD1	.	TRBJ1-2	TRBV24-1	TGTGCCACCAGTGATTCCAAAGGGGGCGACTATGGCTACACCTTC	CATSDSKGGDYGYTF
.	.	TRBJ2-2	TRBV28	TGTGCCAGCAGTTTATTTTTAAGGCCAGGCAGGAACACCGGGGAGCTGTTTTTT	CASSLFLRPGRNTGELFF
.	.	TRBJ2-1	TRBV7-3	TGTGCCAGCAGCAACTCCGGGACCGATGAGCAGTTCTTC	CASSNSGTDEQFF
TRBD2	.	TRBJ2-1	TRBV6-6	TGTGCCAGCAGCCGCCCCCTAGCGGGAGATTCGGGTCGGCAAGCCAATGAGCAGTTCTTC	CASSRPLAGDSGRQANEQFF
.	.	TRBJ2-3	TRBV6-2/TRBV6-3	TGTGCCAGCAGTTACTCGTCCGGCACCAATCTCGATACGCAGTATTTT	CASSYSSGTNLDTQYF
.	.	TRBJ1-2	TRBV6-5	TGTGCCAGCAGTTACTCGGGGCTCGTCAGCTACACCTTC	CASSYSGLVSYTF
.	once	TRBJ2-7	TRBV5-6	TGTGCCAGCAGCCTCTTCCAAAGCTCCTACGAGCAGTACTTC	CASSLFQSSYEQYF
TRBD2	once	TRBJ2-5	TRBV28	TGTGCCAGCAGTGACCCCCGGGGGACTAGCGGTGAGACCCAGTACTTC	CASSDPRGTSGETQYF
.	.	TRBJ2-7	TRBV10-3	TGTGCCATCAGTGATCTTACGGACAGCTCCTACGAGCAGTACTTC	CAISDLTDSSYEQYF